This T cell receptor beta chain was captured by sequencing in a study of T-cell reconstitution after alpha-beta-depleted transplantation in children. Points from the study as a whole: After one year, T-cell counts and TCRbeta diversity mostly came from new T cells. Recipient T cells and thymic progenitors that survived gave rise to the high TCRbeta diversity observed at day 60 in some patients. Reports say that about two months after transplant, the alpha-beta T cells came out of several hundred graft clones that had expanded.

This clonotype has just a few counts. Its specificity is not known. Unique molecular identifiers were used to barcode this TCRbeta library. TCRdb re-derived calls from the PCR reads in MiXCR, one entry per CDR3 protein. Of about 1,000,000 distinct CDR3 sequences listed, roughly 29% are singletons. CDR1 and CDR2 (germline): SGDLS, YYNGEE. The CDR3 has 14 amino acids. V was clipped by 4 bases and J by 4 bases; unmatched bases: 5. The sequence was obtained from a boy in the first two years of life who had a stem cell transplant for SCID, so the T cells may come from the graft donor. This rearrangement joins TRBV9 to TRBJ2-7; 10 bases line up with TRBD2. The sample was PBMCs, mostly from graft donor cells, taken 360 days after TCRalphabeta/CD19-depleted stem cell transplant. This chain's CDR3 is CASSISGGEYEQYF. CDR3 in DNA: TGTGCCAGCAGCATCAGCGGGGGGGAATACGAGCAGTACTTC.